The clone carrying this T cell receptor (beta chain) has just one count. The sample is drawn from a study of blood T cell repertoires in COVID-19. Overall study context: Samples representing acute and convalescent COVID-19 were sourced from the United States, Italy and Spain. Nucleic acid was either cDNA or gDNA, and it came from T cells, B-cell-depleted T cells, or PBMCs.

Germline V gene data show CDR1 as SGHRS and CDR2 as YFSETQ. The trim removed 3 bases at V and 0 bases at J, leaving 6 bases unmatched. The CDR3 loop spans 16 amino acids. Using immunoSEQ multiplex PCR, the repertoire was profiled, and TCRdb retains in-frame clones only, with some absent. The table has about 65,000 clones, around four fifths seen once; the top ten hold over 40%. The sequence was collected from a human donor in a cohort sampled during active COVID-19. Specimen: peripheral blood. The chain is built from TRBV5-1 and TRBJ2-3; TRBD2 agrees at 8 bases. CDR3 sequence: CASSYHVAGSTDTQYF. In DNA, the CDR3 is TGCGCCAGCAGCTACCATGTAGCGGGGAGCACAGATACGCAGTATTTT.